This paragraph reports one T cell receptor beta chain. The junction does not match germline at one end; this may be a read error. The V gene's germline CDR1 is SGHAT and CDR2 FQDESV (reference sequence). The CDR3 runs to 13 residues. This entry belongs to a study of tumor-infiltrating lymphocytes in primary liver carcinoma. Turning to the study itself: Roughly 3.65 to 8 million productive TCRbeta reads were obtained per sample, with similar numbers across tissue types.

Between roughly 17 and 31 mg of unsorted bulk tissue served as the source from which RNA and DNA were co-extracted. Every tumor yielded five separate sampled regions. From 500 ng of total RNA, TCR beta-specific cDNA was reverse-transcribed using a constant-region primer. Modified slightly, ARM-PCR produced TCR beta libraries over three nested multiplex PCR rounds. TRBV1-TRBV30 forward and Cbeta reverse primers drove the first two roughly 10-cycle rounds. One entry per CDR3 protein, called by TCRdb with MiXCR from the multiplex PCR reads. Altogether 100,000 or so distinct CDR3 sequences are present, 80% to 85% being singletons, with the ten largest covering 15% to 20%.

Input material: liver tumor tissue from sampling region 3. Subset denoted: tumor region T3, left-lateral pole. The V call is TRBV11-1, the J call TRBJ1-6, with D possibly TRBD1 on 5 matching bases. This receptor was identified in a man aged 40-49 years with primary liver carcinoma and hepatitis B virus infection. CDR3 bases: TGCGCCAGCAGCCGGACACTGGTTTCACCCGTCCACTTC. Translation gives CASSRTLVSPVHF.